This T cell receptor (beta chain) was identified during a study of blood T cell repertoires in COVID-19 (dated by TCRdb to about 2020). For the wider study: Samples from collaborators originated in the United States, Italy and Spain and spanned both the acute and convalescent phases of COVID-19. Subjects who had been exposed to COVID-19, were actively infected with it, or had recovered from it provided the deeply sampled blood TCRbeta repertoires that made up the dataset. HLA class I and class II types, where available, came from metadata supplied by the sample provider rather than from assay-based typing. The repertoires were released in a freely available public database intended as a resource for research on the immune response to SARS-CoV-2. The prospective study material was composed of cDNA or gDNA derived from T cells, B-cell-depleted T cells, or PBMCs. The samples were drawn from the first 160 participants of the ongoing ImmuneRACE study and from roughly 1,300 subjects provided by 6 global collaborators. Sample metadata almost always included a de-identified subject ID, COVID-19 status, age in years and sex. Findings and caveats that apply to the study as a whole: The amount of clinical and demographic metadata varied by source and participant and was provided uncurated.

Comments on this clone: The antigen it binds to is not known. No clone much larger than this one lies a single base away; base qualities are absent. Other nucleotide sequences from this sample produce the same CDR3.

The V and J ends are trimmed by 6 bases and 6 bases, leaving 6 bases between them. As encoded in the germline V gene, CDR1 is ENHRY while CDR2 is SYGVKD. Inclusive of the bounding cysteine and phenylalanine, the CDR3 is 12 residues long. The entry retains the CDR3 DNA only, 36 bases that are in frame from base 1. TCRbeta CDR3 regions were amplified from genomic DNA by means of the immunoSEQ Assay, a bias-controlled multiplex PCR. In the paper's pipeline: The number of nucleated cells in each sample was estimated by amplification of reference gene primers within the assay. To quantify the absolute abundance of each unique TCRbeta CDR3 rearrangement, sequence reads were collapsed and filtered. For each sample, productive Simpson clonality was calculated as the square root of Simpson's diversity index across productive rearrangements. TCRdb stores this immuneACCESS table with in-frame sequences only. Part of the clones is absent; in the studies checked, under half of the shortfall reflects unresolved V genes, and no reason is known for the rest. The DNA gave D and trimming, while V, J and clone size come from that table. Present in this sample are a few hundred thousand clones, around 88% of which were seen just once. The ten top clones hold under 2% of the sample.

Collaborating institutions collected whole blood in K2EDTA tubes following their own protocols. For TCRbeta analysis, collaborators shipped samples in one of three forms: frozen whole blood, isolated PBMCs, or DNA extracted from either of those sample types. What was sequenced was peripheral blood. The sequence was obtained from a woman aged 45-59 years with acute or convalescent COVID-19. The chain is made from TRBV10-3 and TRBJ1-6; tentative D gene TRBD1, with 5 bases matching. The DNA sequence is given as TGTGCCATCAGGGGGGGTAATTCACCCCTCCACTTT. Its protein is CAIRGGNSPLHF.